The 12 T cell receptor beta chains in this list originate from one sample, sequenced in a study of T-cell reconstitution after alpha-beta-depleted transplantation in children. During its preparation, the TCRbeta library received unique molecular identifiers. TCRdb reprocessed the PCR reads with MiXCR, giving one entry per CDR3 protein. The repertoire consists of approximately 97,000 distinct CDR3 sequences, with about 6.8% occurring once and the leading ten covering less than 20%. The sequencing used PBMCs, collected before TCRalphabeta/CD19-depleted stem cell transplant. The receptor set was obtained from a boy aged 2 to 9 with acute lymphoblastic leukemia, due to receive a stem cell transplant.

This clonotype was observed a handful of times. The V gene is TRBV10-1, the J gene TRBJ2-1; D is undetermined. The CDR3 runs to 11 residues. CDR1 is WNHNN and CDR2 is SYGVQD in the germline V gene (reference sequence). The germline V and J ends were trimmed by 4 bases and 12 bases, with 10 bases remaining between them. The CDR3 region is CASSGKAGQFF. The CDR3 bases are TGCGCCAGCAGTGGAAAGGCCGGGCAGTTCTTC.

This clonotype was observed a few times. J is TRBJ2-3 and V is TRBV29-1, with D possibly TRBD2 on 5 matching bases. CDR1 is SQVTM and CDR2 is ANQGSEA in the germline V gene. CDR3 size: 13 residues. Trimming stripped 6 bases from V and 0 bases from J, with 10 bases between. CDR3 DNA sequence: TGCAGCGTCGGGGTGATAAGCACAGATACGCAGTATTTT. Amino acid sequence: CSVGVISTDTQYF.

This clonotype was counted a few times. The chain uses TRBV15 and TRBJ2-1; TRBD2 might be the D (6 bases). The CDR3 consists of 15 residues. V shed 5 bases and J shed 3 bases, with 14 bases lying between them. Germline loops: CDR1 LNHNV, CDR2 YYDKDF (reference sequence). This chain's CDR3 is CATSLIWGDYNEQFF. CDR3 coding DNA: TGTGCCACCAGCCTAATATGGGGGGACTACAATGAGCAGTTCTTC.

This clonotype was counted ten times or more. J is TRBJ2-3 and V is TRBV20-1; 8 nucleotides agree with TRBD2. This CDR3 contains 15 residues. Germline V CDR1 and CDR2: DFQATT, SNEGSKA (reference sequence). The trim removed 3 bases at V and 5 bases at J, leaving 10 bases unmatched. The CDR3 loop reads CSASLGGGRGDTQYF. The CDR3 nucleotides are TGCAGTGCTAGTCTAGGCGGGGGGCGGGGAGATACGCAGTATTTT.

This clonotype was observed many times. The chain recombines TRBV24-1 with TRBJ2-7; possible D gene TRBD1, 5 bases. From germline, CDR1 is KGHDR and CDR2 SFDVKD. Trimming pared 5 bases from V and 6 bases from J, leaving 10 bases between. The CDR3 consists of 12 residues. CDR3 loop: CATSAAGLEQYF. Here the CDR3 DNA reads TGTGCCACCAGTGCGGCAGGGCTCGAGCAGTACTTC.

The chain links TRBV7-9 to TRBJ1-1; D is unresolved. The CDR3 is made up of 12 amino acids. V was shortened by 0 bases and J by 8 bases, with 7 bases between the two germline ends. Germline-derived CDR1 and CDR2 are SEHNR and FQNEAQ (reference sequence). The chain's CDR3 is CASSLAEGEAFF. The CDR3, as DNA: TGTGCCAGCAGCTTAGCGGAAGGGGAAGCTTTCTTT.

V usage is TRBV10-2 and J usage is TRBJ1-5; tentative D call: TRBD1 (6 bases). The CDR3 totals 18 residues. Germline lookup yields CDR1 WSHSY and CDR2 SAAADI. The V end lost 0 bases, the J end lost 3 bases, and 18 bases lay between the germline ends. The CDR3 reads CASSESGPGVNNNQPQHF. As DNA, the CDR3 is TGCGCCAGCAGTGAGTCGGGTCCAGGGGTCAATAACAATCAGCCCCAGCATTTT.

This clonotype turned up a few times. This rearrangement joins TRBV6-1 to TRBJ1-5; TRBD1 agrees at 9 bases. The CDR3 is 13 residues long. V was pared by 7 bases and J by 6 bases, with 4 bases of the junction left unmatched. Germline CDR1 and CDR2: MNHNS and SASEGT. The CDR3 DNA reads as TGTGCCAGCATCGGGACAGGGAGTCAGCCCCAGCATTTT. The encoded protein is CASIGTGSQPQHF.

V gene TRBV4-1 combines with J gene TRBJ2-3, with 7 bases lining up with TRBD2. Germline V lookup: CDR1 MGHRA, CDR2 YSYEKL. Germline trimming cut 0 bases from V and 4 bases from J; bases unmatched to any gene: 7. This CDR3 is 16 amino acids long. This chain's CDR3 is CASSQDIARGADTQYF. Written as DNA, the CDR3 is TGCGCCAGCAGCCAAGATATAGCCCGGGGGGCAGATACGCAGTATTTT.

The chain carries TRBV20-1 and TRBJ2-6; no clear D. The CDR3 has 15 amino acids. Germline V gene sequence: CDR1 DFQATT, CDR2 SNEGSKA (reference sequence). Trimming removed 3 bases from V and 0 bases from J, with 9 bases in between. CDR3 amino acids: CSASYPGSGANVLTF. CDR3 sequence (DNA): TGCAGTGCTAGCTACCCCGGCTCTGGGGCCAACGTCCTGACTTTC.

The CDR3 sequence is CASSEIQTVGTQYF. The CDR3 bases are TGTGCCAGCAGCGAAATACAGACGGTTGGTACGCAGTATTTT. The chain combines TRBV9 with TRBJ2-3; D not resolved. Germline V lookup: CDR1 SGDLS, CDR2 YYNGEE. The CDR3 runs 14 residues. Trimming took 3 bases from V and 8 from J, leaving 16 bases between them. Using reference TRBV9 and TRBJ2-3 for the parts outside the CDR3, the full variable domain is DSGVTQTPKHLITATGQRVTLRCSPRSGDLSVYWYQQSLDQGLQFLIQYYNGEERAKGNILERFSAQQFPDLHSELNLSSLELGDSALYFCASSEIQTVGTQYFGPGTRLTVL.

This clonotype was seen more than once but under ten times. The V gene is TRBV9, the J gene TRBJ2-1; 10 positions match TRBD2. Germline assignment: CDR1 SGDLS and CDR2 YYNGEE. This CDR3 is built from 15 residues. V lost 2 bases and J lost 4; bases outside the gene matches: 3. The chain's CDR3 is CASSVRLAGYNEQFF. The CDR3 nucleotides are TGTGCCAGCAGCGTTAGACTAGCGGGTTACAATGAGCAGTTCTTC.